A selection of T cell receptor beta chains follows, all from one sample in a study of graft-versus-host responses after intestinal transplantation. Their recognized antigens are unknown. The assay was immunoSEQ multiplex PCR, and TCRdb's table has in-frame clones only and misses some. The repertoire holds approximately 94,000 clones, with about 90% as singletons. The specimen comprised unstimulated CD4+ T cells sorted from spleen or lymph node cells, sampled before transplant. The receptors derive from a human donor who was the organ donor for an intestinal transplant. CDR3s leave out the opening cysteine and the closing phenylalanine or tryptophan. Each record gives: D gene, V gene, J gene, CDR3 protein. A D gene is named only where the DNA matches it firmly.

>-|TRBV5-6|TRBJ1-6
ASSQNYRSPLH
>-|TRBV5-6|TRBJ2-7
ASSLGGYEQY
>-|TRBV29-1|TRBJ1-1
SVEGGLKEAF
>-|TRBV11-2|TRBJ2-5
ASSPYPRGEEKTQY
>-|TRBV6-4|TRBJ1-5
ASSAIEGQPQH
>-|TRBV5-1|TRBJ1-5
ASSLEGGGQPQH
>-|TRBV29-1|TRBJ1-4
SAQDRATNEKLF
>TRBD1|TRBV5-1|TRBJ1-1
ASSLASGTVNTEAF
>TRBD2|TRBV6-4|TRBJ2-7
ASREPGTSGPPYEQY
>-|TRBV19|TRBJ1-6
ASSIEPTGTSSSPLH
>-|TRBV6-1|TRBJ1-2
ASSEFKSYT
>TRBD1|TRBV11-2|TRBJ1-2
ASSLERQGVGYT
>-|TRBV27|TRBJ1-4
ASSLSGAGKNEKLF
>-|TRBV11-1|TRBJ2-5
ASSLVFGQQETQY
>-|TRBV4-1|TRBJ1-6
ASSQAGRTH
>-|TRBV19|TRBJ1-2
ASSITGYGYT
>-|TRBV28|TRBJ2-5
ASSPGLKETQY
>TRBD1|TRBV6-1|TRBJ2-2
ASSRDRAGELF
>-|TRBV28|TRBJ1-1
ASADRNTEAF
>-|TRBV2|TRBJ2-3
ASSEVDTQY
>-|TRBV6-1|TRBJ1-6
ASIQGGNNSPLH
>-|TRBV19|TRBJ1-5
ASSIGTKQRAQH
>TRBD2|TRBV5-6|TRBJ2-3
ASSSSGEAGSTQY
>-|TRBV6-5|TRBJ1-5
ASRRQESNQPQH
>TRBD1|TRBV19|TRBJ2-7
ASSISGGQGTYEQY
>-|TRBV19|TRBJ1-1
ASSMEGNTEAF
>-|TRBV7-3|TRBJ2-7
ASSLRGDHEQY
>-|TRBV5-1|TRBJ2-3
ASSFEPSTDTQY
>-|TRBV27|TRBJ2-7
ASSFAGPYEQY
>TRBD2|TRBV28|TRBJ2-7
ASSFPTSGRSYEQY
>TRBD1|TRBV28|TRBJ2-1
ASSLSGQGRDEQF
>TRBD1|TRBV7-4|TRBJ2-7
ASSQDRGLSYEQY
>-|TRBV6-5|TRBJ1-6
ASSYRGRNSPLH
>-|TRBV15|TRBJ2-7
ATSGTGLEYEQY
>-|TRBV2|TRBJ1-3
ASRRGPGNTIY
>-|TRBV28|TRBJ1-3
ASRPGSGNTIY
>-|TRBV6-4|-
ASSEGEDDEQY
>-|TRBV5-1|TRBJ1-3
ASSSGSTSGNTIY
>TRBD1|TRBV7-9|-
ASSLRTGWDEQY
>-|TRBV6-6|TRBJ1-5
ASSYSVGPQH
>-|TRBV29-1|TRBJ2-5
SVGLVQETQY
>-|TRBV5-6|TRBJ1-4
ASSLTSLNEKLF
>-|TRBV18|TRBJ1-5
ASSPGQNQPQH
>TRBD2|TRBV5-1|TRBJ2-3
ASSSGGFTDTQY
>TRBD2|TRBV9|TRBJ2-5
ASTEAGTREETQY
>-|TRBV30|TRBJ1-1
AWRRDTYPNTEAF
>-|TRBV5-6|TRBJ2-1
ASSLWGEQF
>-|TRBV28|TRBJ2-1
ASSLYNEQF
>-|TRBV7-2|TRBJ1-5
ASSLRPGSNQPQH
>-|TRBV30|TRBJ1-5
AWSTGHGGNQPQH
>-|TRBV5-1|TRBJ2-3
ASSPPGTDTQY
>-|TRBV27|TRBJ1-6
ASSLVRINSPLH
>-|TRBV4-2|TRBJ1-2
ASSQAVLYGYT
>-|TRBV4-2|TRBJ2-5
ASSQDWGQETQY
>TRBD1|TRBV2|TRBJ2-5
ASSAGQLHETQY
>TRBD1|TRBV9|TRBJ2-5
ASSGSGTGEETQY
>-|TRBV11-2|TRBJ2-3
ASSFPRTGGTDTQY
>TRBD1|TRBV7-9|TRBJ2-2
ASSLGQGMNTGELF
>TRBD1|TRBV5-4|TRBJ1-2
ASSLGTGDNYGYT